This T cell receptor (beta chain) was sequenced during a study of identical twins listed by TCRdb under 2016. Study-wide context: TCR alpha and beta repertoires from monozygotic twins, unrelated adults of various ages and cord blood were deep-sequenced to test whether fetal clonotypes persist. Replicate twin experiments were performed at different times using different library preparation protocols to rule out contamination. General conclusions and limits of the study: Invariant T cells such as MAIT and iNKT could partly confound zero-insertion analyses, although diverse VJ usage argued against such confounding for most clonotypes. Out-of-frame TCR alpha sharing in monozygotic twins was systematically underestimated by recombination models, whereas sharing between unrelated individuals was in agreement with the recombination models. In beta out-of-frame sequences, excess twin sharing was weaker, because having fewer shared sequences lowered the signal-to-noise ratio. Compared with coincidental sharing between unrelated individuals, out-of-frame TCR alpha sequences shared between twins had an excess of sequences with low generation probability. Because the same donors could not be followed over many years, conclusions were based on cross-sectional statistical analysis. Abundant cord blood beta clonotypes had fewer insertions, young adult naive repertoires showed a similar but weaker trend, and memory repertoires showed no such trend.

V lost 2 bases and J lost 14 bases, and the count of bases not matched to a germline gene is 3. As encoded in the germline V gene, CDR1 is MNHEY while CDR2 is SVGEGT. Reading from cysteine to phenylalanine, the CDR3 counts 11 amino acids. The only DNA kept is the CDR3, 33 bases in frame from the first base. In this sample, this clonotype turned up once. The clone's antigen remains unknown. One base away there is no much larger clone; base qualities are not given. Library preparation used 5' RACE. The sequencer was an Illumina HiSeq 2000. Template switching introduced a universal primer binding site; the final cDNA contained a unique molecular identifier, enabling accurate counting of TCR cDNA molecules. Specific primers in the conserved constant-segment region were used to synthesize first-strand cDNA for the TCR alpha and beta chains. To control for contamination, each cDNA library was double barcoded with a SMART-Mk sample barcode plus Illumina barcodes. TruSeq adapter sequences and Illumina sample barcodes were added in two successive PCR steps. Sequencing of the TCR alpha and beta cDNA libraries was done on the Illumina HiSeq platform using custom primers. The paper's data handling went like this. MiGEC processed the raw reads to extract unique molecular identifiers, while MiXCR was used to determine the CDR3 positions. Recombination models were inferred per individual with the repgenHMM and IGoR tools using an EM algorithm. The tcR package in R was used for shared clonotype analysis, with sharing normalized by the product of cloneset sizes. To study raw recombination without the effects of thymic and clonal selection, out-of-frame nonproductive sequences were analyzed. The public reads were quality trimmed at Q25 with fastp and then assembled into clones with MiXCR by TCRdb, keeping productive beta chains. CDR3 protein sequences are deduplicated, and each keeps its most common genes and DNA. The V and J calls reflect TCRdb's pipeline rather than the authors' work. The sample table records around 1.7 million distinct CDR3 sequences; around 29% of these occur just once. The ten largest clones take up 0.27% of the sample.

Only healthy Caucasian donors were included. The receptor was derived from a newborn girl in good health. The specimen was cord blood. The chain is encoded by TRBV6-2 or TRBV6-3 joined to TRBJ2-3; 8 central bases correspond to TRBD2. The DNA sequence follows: TGTGCCAGCAGTTACCAGCGGGAGTGGTATTTT. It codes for CASSYQREWYF.